One and the same sample provided the 2 T cell receptor beta chains below, sequenced in a study of blood T cell repertoires in COVID-19 (dated by TCRdb to 2018 to 2020). Libraries came from the immunoSEQ multiplex PCR assay. TCRdb re-hosts the immuneACCESS table, in-frame sequences only. Its copies lack some clones; in the studies checked, an unresolved V gene accounts for under half of them, and the cause for the rest is not known. Present in this sample are fewer than 400,000 clones, roughly 86% of which were seen just once. Of the sample, approximately 1.8% is held by the ten largest clones. Sequencing was carried out using peripheral blood. These receptors were collected from a woman in her 30s with COVID-19, enrolled during active disease.

The chain couples TRBV6-5 to TRBJ2-1; 10 bases fit TRBD2. V was clipped by 5 bases and J by 0 bases; unmatched bases: 1. Germline loops: CDR1 MNHEY, CDR2 SVGAGI. CDR3 length: 15 residues. CDR3 region: CASSPSGGSYNEQFF. Written as DNA, the CDR3 is TGTGCCAGCAGTCCTAGCGGGGGCTCCTACAATGAGCAGTTCTTC.

This chain links TRBV4-2 with TRBJ2-1; a weak D match, TRBD2 (6 bases). Trimming removed 0 bases from V and 16 bases from J, with 22 bases in between. CDR3 length: 15 amino acids. Germline V gene lookup returns CDR1 LGHNA and CDR2 YNFKEQ. Here the CDR3 reads CASSQDRRAGPTEFF. DNA for the CDR3: TGTGCCAGCAGCCAAGATAGGCGTGCGGGGCCTACGGAATTCTTC.